These 29 T cell receptor beta chains came from one sample sequenced in a study of blood T cell repertoires in COVID-19. The method was immunoSEQ multiplex PCR; TCRdb's version includes in-frame clones alone and lacks a portion of them. The table records 150,000 to 180,000 clones, roughly 80% of them present only once. Sequencing was carried out using peripheral blood. These receptor sequences come from a man aged 55 to 69 with acute or convalescent COVID-19.

The chain recombines TRBV15 with TRBJ1-4; D not resolved. The V gene lost 8 bases and the J gene lost 0 bases, with 16 bases spanning the gap. Germline loops: CDR1 LNHNV, CDR2 YYDKDF (reference sequence). The CDR3 contains 16 residues. CDR3 loop: CATQWQRSATNEKLFF. DNA of the CDR3: TGTGCCACCCAGTGGCAGAGAAGCGCAACTAATGAAAAACTGTTTTTT.

The J gene is TRBJ2-1, the V gene TRBV27; 10 bases line up with TRBD2. Germline CDR1 reads MNHEY; CDR2 reads SMNVEV (reference sequence). J lost 5 bases, V lost 0 bases, and 4 bases had no gene match. This CDR3 region has 16 residues. This chain's CDR3 is CASSLSGTSANNEQFF. Here the CDR3 DNA reads TGTGCCAGCAGTTTATCCGGGACTAGCGCGAACAATGAGCAGTTCTTC.

The J gene is TRBJ2-3, the V gene TRBV4-3, with 7 bases fitting TRBD2. The germline gives CDR1 LGHNA, CDR2 YSLEER. With 2 bases clipped from V and 6 bases from J, the junction kept 8 bases outside the gene matches. The CDR3 extends over 15 amino acids. The CDR3 DNA sequence: TGCGCCAGCAGCCAAAGCCGCCTAGCGGCCGATACGCAGTATTTT. It codes for CASSQSRLAADTQYF.

The chain joins TRBV11-2 to TRBJ2-1; 7 nucleotides line up with TRBD1. V lost 4 bases and J lost 5; bases outside the gene matches: 5. The germline V gene has CDR1 SGHAT and CDR2 FQNNGV. The CDR3 covers 14 residues. CDR3 region: CASSWETGNNEQFF. The CDR3 coding sequence is TGTGCCAGCAGCTGGGAGACAGGGAACAATGAGCAGTTCTTC.

The chain couples TRBV2 to TRBJ2-4; 14 bases agree with TRBD2. The germline V gene encodes CDR1 SNHLY and CDR2 FYNNEI. The CDR3 contains 16 residues. V was clipped by 4 bases and J by 3 bases; unmatched bases: 2. This CDR3 is CASSVGLAGGKNIQYF. Written as DNA, the CDR3 is TGTGCCAGCAGTGTTGGACTAGCGGGAGGCAAAAACATTCAGTACTTC.

The V call is TRBV5-1, the J call TRBJ1-4; 8 bases align to TRBD1. The V and J ends lost 1 base and 7 bases, in that order; junction bases with no gene match: 6. The CDR3 sequence is 15 residues long. Germline V gene data show CDR1 as SGHRS and CDR2 as YFSETQ. CDR3 protein: CASSLRTGNGEKLFF. The DNA for the CDR3 is TGCGCCAGCAGCTTGAGGACAGGGAATGGTGAAAAACTGTTTTTT.

The rearrangement joins TRBV11-2 to TRBJ2-1; D unclear. The V gene lost 2 bases and the J gene lost 4 bases, with 9 bases spanning the gap. CDR3 length equals 14 residues. Germline CDR1 and CDR2: SGHAT and FQNNGV. CDR3 sequence: CASSLSTRYNEQFF. The CDR3 bases are TGTGCCAGCAGCTTAAGTACCAGGTACAATGAGCAGTTCTTC. The variable domain in full, completed from reference TRBV11-2 and TRBJ2-1, reads EAGVAQSPRYKIIEKRQSVAFWCNPISGHATLYWYQQILGQGPKLLIQFQNNGVVDDSQLPKDRFSAERLKGVDSTLKIQPAKLEDSAVYLCASSLSTRYNEQFFGPGTRLTVL.

The chain carries TRBV11-3 and TRBJ1-3; D gene ambiguous. Germline V gene lookup returns CDR1 SGHNT and CDR2 YENEEA. CDR3 length: 14 residues. Trimming took off 1 base at V and 0 bases at J, with 4 bases between the two ends. The CDR3 here is CASSLGSSGNTIYF. CDR3 sequence (DNA): TGTGCCAGCAGCTTAGGTAGCTCTGGAAACACCATATATTTT.

The chain carries TRBV11-2 and TRBJ1-4; 10 positions agree with TRBD1. The J segment lost 5 bases and the V segment lost 4 bases, leaving 7 bases of the junction unmatched. The CDR3 contains 16 residues. Germline V gives CDR1 SGHAT, CDR2 FQNNGV. The CDR3 DNA follows: TGTGCCAGCAGCTCGAGAGGGACAGGGGTGAATGAAAAACTGTTTTTT. Encoded protein: CASSSRGTGVNEKLFF.

V usage is TRBV5-5 and J usage is TRBJ2-7; 9 nucleotides line up with TRBD1. The CDR3 is 15 amino acids. The V gene end was trimmed by 1 base and the J gene end by 1 base; junction bases not matched to a gene: 3. Germline CDR1 and CDR2: SGHKS and YYEKEE (reference sequence). DNA of the CDR3: TGTGCCAGCAGCTTGAAGACAGGGGGGTCCTACGAGCAGTACTTC. It codes for CASSLKTGGSYEQYF.

This clone came up once. The chain couples TRBV2 to TRBJ2-1; D perhaps matches TRBD1 (5 bases). The length of the CDR3 is 11 residues. The V end lost 8 bases, the J end lost 15 bases, and 17 bases lay between the germline ends. Germline assignment: CDR1 SNHLY and CDR2 FYNNEI. The CDR3 nucleotides are TGTGCCAGCGAGTCTACAGGTACGGTGTTCTTC. Translated: CASESTGTVFF.

The CDR3 is CAISDRGRTGTEAFF. For the CDR3, the DNA is TGTGCCATCAGTGACAGGGGGCGGACGGGCACTGAAGCTTTCTTT. The chain employs TRBV10-3 and TRBJ1-1; 8 bases are shared with TRBD1. This CDR3 has 15 residues. Germline CDR1 is ENHRY and CDR2 is SYGVKD. Trimming at V came to 3 bases and at J to 4 bases, leaving 7 bases not matched to a gene.

The rearrangement links TRBV6-2 or TRBV6-3 to TRBJ2-7; D is unresolved. This CDR3 is 14 amino acids long. Trimming removed 7 bases at V and 6 bases at J, with 19 bases between. The germline V gene encodes CDR1 MNHEY and CDR2 SVGEGT. The CDR3 region has the DNA TGTGCCAGCACCCCTCCCGGTCTAGTATCCGAGCAGTACTTC. Translation: CASTPPGLVSEQYF.

The genes are TRBV10-3 and TRBJ1-2, with D tentatively TRBD1 (5 bases). The V end lost 4 bases, the J end lost 4 bases, and 13 bases lay between the germline ends. Germline CDR1 and CDR2: ENHRY and SYGVKD. CDR3 length equals 14 residues. CDR3 DNA: TGTGCCATCAGTGTCGGCAGGGCCTCCTATGGCTACACCTTC. Translation gives CAISVGRASYGYTF.

This sequence joins TRBV10-3 and TRBJ1-1; TRBD1 matches 10 bases. The ends lost 8 bases at V and 3 bases at J; junction bases unmatched: 6. The length of the CDR3 is 14 residues. CDR1 ENHRY and CDR2 SYGVKD come from the germline V gene. CDR3 loop: CAIRGQGTDTEAFF. For the CDR3, the DNA is TGTGCCATCCGGGGACAGGGGACCGACACTGAAGCTTTCTTT.

Worth noting for this clone: A junction boundary mismatches the germline segment, possibly from a read error. This rearrangement joins TRBV5-4 to TRBJ2-7; a weak D match, TRBD2 (5 bases). Looked up from germline, CDR1 is SGHNT and CDR2 is YYREEE (reference sequence). The CDR3 is made up of 14 amino acids. The CDR3 here is CASRLEDSAYEQYF. The CDR3 nucleotides are TGTGCCAGCAGGTTGGAGGACTCCGCCTACGAGCAGTACTTC.

This clone occurred once. The CDR3 protein is CASSLGTASYNEQFF. The CDR3, as DNA: TGTGCCAGCAGCTTAGGGACAGCCTCCTACAATGAGCAGTTCTTC. The chain recombines TRBV7-9 with TRBJ2-1, with D perhaps TRBD1 (6 bases). V was pared by 1 base and J by 0 bases, with 7 bases between. CDR1 and CDR2 (germline): SEHNR, FQNEAQ (reference sequence). The CDR3 is 15 residues long. Full variable domain (missing parts from reference TRBV7-9 and TRBJ2-1): DTGVSQNPRHKITKRGQNVTFRCDPISEHNRLYWYRQTLGQGPEFLTYFQNEAQLEKSRLLSDRFSAERPKGSFSTLEIQRTEQGDSAMYLCASSLGTASYNEQFFGPGTRLTVL.

The chain joins TRBV24-1 to TRBJ1-5; TRBD1 aligns across 8 bases. The CDR3 is 19 amino acids. The ends lost 3 bases at V and 0 bases at J; junction bases unmatched: 12. Germline loops: CDR1 KGHDR, CDR2 SFDVKD. The CDR3 region is CATSDTKDRAVGSNQPQHF. DNA for the CDR3: TGTGCCACCAGTGATACAAAGGACAGGGCGGTCGGTAGCAATCAGCCCCAGCATTTT.

The DNA of the CDR3 is TGTGCCAGCAGTTACAGGCCTCCGGCTTTCTTT. This gives the protein CASSYRPPAFF. This chain uses TRBV28 with TRBJ1-1, with D possibly matching TRBD1 (5 bases). The CDR3 totals 11 residues. The germline V gene has CDR1 MDHEN and CDR2 SYDVKM. V dropped 4 bases and J dropped 11 bases, with 11 bases sitting between them.

The chain uses TRBV5-1 and TRBJ1-2; a weak D match, TRBD1 (5 bases). Germline CDR1 SGHRS, CDR2 YFSETQ. Between the trimmed V and J ends, which lost 2 bases and 1 base, there was a span of 9 bases. The CDR3 is 14 residues long. CDR3 DNA: TGCGCCAGCAGCTTCGACAGCTTTAACTATGGCTACACCTTC. Translating gives CASSFDSFNYGYTF.

The chain joins TRBV28 to TRBJ2-1, with D tentatively TRBD1 (7 bases). The V and J ends lost 11 bases and 5 bases respectively, with 16 bases between them. CDR1 MDHEN and CDR2 SYDVKM come from the germline V gene. CDR3 length equals 13 residues. In nucleotides, the CDR3 is TGTGCCGTCAGGGGGGACACCCACAATGAGCAGTTCTTC. Amino acid sequence: CAVRGDTHNEQFF.

This sequence joins TRBV29-1 and TRBJ1-1; D is unclear. Germline loops: CDR1 SQVTM, CDR2 ANQGSEA. The CDR3 sequence is 13 residues long. With 7 bases removed from V and 1 base from J, the gap between germline ends came to 13 bases. The CDR3 reads CSAQRVWNTEAFF. CDR3 bases: TGCAGCGCCCAGCGGGTATGGAACACTGAAGCTTTCTTT.

This clone was detected only a few times. This chain links TRBV6-6 with TRBJ1-2; D might be TRBD1 (6 bases). There are 16 residues in the CDR3. Between the trimmed V and J ends, which lost 5 bases and 1 base, there was a span of 17 bases. The germline V gene has CDR1 MNHNY and CDR2 SVGAGI (reference sequence). CDR3 nucleotide sequence: TGTGCCAGCAGTAATCCATATGGACAGAATAACTATGGCTACACCTTC. Its translation is CASSNPYGQNNYGYTF.

This clone showed up just a few times. The CDR3 DNA sequence: TGTGCCAGCTCACCACCTCAGGGGGCACTCTGGGGCTACACCTTC. Protein product: CASSPPQGALWGYTF. The chain is built from TRBV18 and TRBJ1-2, with 8 nucleotides matching TRBD1. The CDR3 is 15 residues long. The V segment lost 0 bases and the J segment 8 bases; nucleotides outside the gene matches: 8. CDR1 and CDR2 from the germline V gene are KGHSH and LQKENI.

V usage is TRBV7-3 and J usage is TRBJ2-1, with 8 bases lining up with TRBD2. V gave up 3 bases and J gave up 5 bases; unmatched junction bases: 18. This CDR3 has 19 residues. Germline assignment: CDR1 SGHTA and CDR2 FQGTGA. CDR3 sequence reads: CASSLGFAGGTLRHNEQFF. The CDR3 DNA reads TGTGCCAGCAGCTTGGGATTCGCGGGAGGAACCCTAAGACACAATGAGCAGTTCTTC.

This sequence joins TRBV12-5 and TRBJ2-2, with a possible D match to TRBD1 (6 bases). This CDR3 spans 13 amino acids. Germline V gene data show CDR1 as LGHNT and CDR2 as FRNRAP. The V and J ends lost 1 base and 6 bases respectively, with 6 bases between them. The CDR3 sequence is CASGLEGAGELFF. In nucleotides, the CDR3 is TGTGCTAGTGGTTTGGAGGGGGCCGGGGAGCTGTTTTTT. The full variable domain, its missing parts supplied by reference TRBV12-5 and TRBJ2-2, is DARVTQTPRHKVTEMGQEVTMRCQPILGHNTVFWYRQTMMQGLELLAYFRNRAPLDDSGMPKDRFSAEMPDATLATLKIQPSEPRDSAVYFCASGLEGAGELFFGEGSRLTVL.

The V gene is TRBV19, the J gene TRBJ2-2; a possible D gene is TRBD1 (6 bases). The germline V gene encodes CDR1 LNHDA and CDR2 SQIVND (reference sequence). V was pared by 3 bases and J by 5 bases, with 16 bases between. The CDR3 spans 16 residues. CDR3 DNA sequence: TGTGCCAGTAGTATCATGGGGGCCGGATGGACCGGGGAGCTGTTTTTT. Its protein product is CASSIMGAGWTGELFF. Variable domain in full (rest from reference TRBV19 and TRBJ2-2): DGGITQSPKYLFRKEGQNVTLSCEQNLNHDAMYWYRQDPGQGLRLIYYSQIVNDFQKGDIAEGYSVSREKKESFPLTVTSAQKNPTAFYLCASSIMGAGWTGELFFGEGSRLTVL.

The rearrangement joins TRBV6-1 to TRBJ2-1, with D hard to call. V lost 3 bases to trimming and J lost 0 bases, with 9 bases between them. Germline CDR1 and CDR2: MNHNS and SASEGT. The CDR3 sequence is 15 residues long. CDR3 nucleotides: TGTGCCAGCAGTGATGGAGTTTTCTCCTACAATGAGCAGTTCTTC. Its translation: CASSDGVFSYNEQFF.

The chain couples TRBV5-6 to TRBJ1-5; the D gene is possibly TRBD1 (5 bases). CDR1 and CDR2 from the germline V gene are SGHDT and YYEEEE. This CDR3 spans 18 amino acids. V lost 0 bases to trimming and J lost 5 bases, with 21 bases between them. CDR3 region: CASSLAFGVSGLDQPQHF. DNA of the CDR3: TGTGCCAGCAGCTTGGCCTTTGGTGTTTCAGGGCTCGATCAGCCCCAGCATTTT.